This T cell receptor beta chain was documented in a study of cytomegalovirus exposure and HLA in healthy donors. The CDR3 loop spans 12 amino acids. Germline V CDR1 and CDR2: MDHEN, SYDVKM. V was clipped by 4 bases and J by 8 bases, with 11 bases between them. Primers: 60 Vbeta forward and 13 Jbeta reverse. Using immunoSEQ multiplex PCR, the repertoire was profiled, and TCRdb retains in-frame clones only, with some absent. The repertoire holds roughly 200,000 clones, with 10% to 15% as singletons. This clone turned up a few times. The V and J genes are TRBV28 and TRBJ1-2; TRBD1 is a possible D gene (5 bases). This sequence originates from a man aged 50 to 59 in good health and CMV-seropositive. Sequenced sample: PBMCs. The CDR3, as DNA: TGTGCCAGCAGTTCCAGGGTTTTCGGCTACACCTTC. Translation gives CASSSRVFGYTF.